Each of the 17 T cell receptor beta chains below was sequenced from the same sample in a study of blood T cell repertoires in COVID-19. This table comes from immunoSEQ multiplex PCR, and its TCRdb copy is limited to in-frame clones, with some not included. Of tens of thousands of clones listed, roughly 84% are singletons. Sequences were obtained from peripheral blood. The source of these receptors is a woman older than 75 with acute or convalescent COVID-19.

This chain connects TRBV9 to TRBJ1-2, with 8 bases aligning to TRBD1. The J segment lost 6 bases and the V segment lost 6 bases, leaving 7 bases of the junction unmatched. CDR1 and CDR2 from the germline V gene are SGDLS and YYNGEE. This CDR3 spans 13 amino acids. The CDR3 DNA is TGTGCCAGCACCCGCGAGACAGGGGATGGCTACACCTTC. Protein sequence: CASTRETGDGYTF.

The chain employs TRBV6-5 and TRBJ1-1, with 10 positions matching TRBD1. V lost 2 bases to trimming and J lost 5 bases; unmatched junction nucleotides: 8. The V gene's germline CDR1 is MNHEY and CDR2 SVGAGI. This CDR3 has 16 residues. This CDR3 reads CASSYPDRGRWTEAFF. Here the CDR3 DNA reads TGTGCCAGCAGTTACCCAGACAGGGGGCGGTGGACTGAAGCTTTCTTT.

The chain recombines TRBV12-3 or TRBV12-4 with TRBJ1-4; D not certain. The V gene lost 5 bases and the J gene lost 12 bases, with 13 bases spanning the gap. The CDR3 consists of 12 residues. The CDR3 spells CASSPPGRQLFF. For the CDR3, the DNA is TGTGCCAGCAGTCCCCCCGGGAGGCAACTGTTTTTT.

This chain joins TRBV2 and TRBJ2-3; D may be TRBD2 (6 bases). The V end was cut by 7 bases, the J end by 8 bases, with 10 bases between. The CDR3 is 11 amino acids. Germline values: CDR1 SNHLY, CDR2 FYNNEI. CDR3 protein: CASTLGGTQYF. The CDR3 region has the DNA TGTGCCAGCACTCTGGGGGGTACGCAGTATTTT.

The CDR3 spells CASSGWGGGPTDTQYF. The CDR3 region has the DNA TGTGCCAGCAGCGGCTGGGGAGGGGGGCCCACAGATACGCAGTATTTT. The rearrangement links TRBV9 to TRBJ2-3, with a possible D match to TRBD2 (7 bases). V was pared by 3 bases and J by 2 bases, with 16 bases between. The CDR3 is 16 amino acids. Germline CDR1 reads SGDLS; CDR2 reads YYNGEE.

This sequence joins TRBV12-3 or TRBV12-4 and TRBJ1-2, with D possibly TRBD1 on 6 matching bases. The germline V and J ends were trimmed by 6 bases and 4 bases, with 12 bases remaining between them. The CDR3 spans 13 residues. The CDR3 DNA sequence: TGTGCCAGCAGCTCCGGACAGATCTATGGCTACACCTTC. It is translated as CASSSGQIYGYTF.

This clone has a single count. The CDR3 protein is CASGLPGTITDTQYF. DNA for the CDR3: TGTGCTAGTGGTTTGCCCGGGACTATCACAGATACGCAGTATTTT. The chain couples TRBV12-5 to TRBJ2-3, with 7 bases fitting TRBD2. V gave up 2 bases and J gave up 2 bases; unmatched junction bases: 4. The CDR3 runs 15 residues. Germline V lookup: CDR1 LGHNT, CDR2 FRNRAP.

The CDR3: CASSQRGTEAFF. DNA for the CDR3: TGTGCCAGCAGCCAAAGGGGTACTGAAGCTTTCTTT. V gene TRBV3-1 (or the pseudogene TRBV3-2) combines with J gene TRBJ1-1, with a tentative D call TRBD1 (5 bases). CDR3 length: 12 amino acids. Germline loops: CDR1 LGHDT, CDR2 YNNKEL (reference sequence). The germline V and J ends were trimmed by 2 bases and 5 bases, with 6 bases remaining between them.

Only one count was recorded for this clone. This rearrangement joins TRBV7-9 to TRBJ2-2; 9 nucleotides align to TRBD1. This CDR3 has 14 residues. CDR1 is SEHNR, CDR2 FQNEAQ, per germline (reference sequence). The ends lost 5 bases at V and 6 bases at J; junction bases unmatched: 4. DNA for the CDR3: TGTGCCAGCAGCCCCGGGACAGGGCCCGGGGAGCTGTTTTTT. Translated, it gives CASSPGTGPGELFF.

V is TRBV30 and J is TRBJ1-1; a possible D gene is TRBD1 (5 bases). V gave up 4 bases and J gave up 3 bases, with 12 bases separating them. Germline assignment: CDR1 GTSNPN and CDR2 SVGIG (reference sequence). This CDR3 contains 13 residues. CDR3 sequence: CAWTGRADTEAFF. Here the CDR3 DNA reads TGTGCCTGGACCGGCAGGGCAGACACTGAAGCTTTCTTT.

V gene TRBV10-2 combines with J gene TRBJ1-2; 12 bases map to TRBD1. CDR3 length: 13 residues. V was pared by 8 bases and J by 7 bases, with 5 bases of the junction left unmatched. Germline CDR1 reads WSHSY; CDR2 reads SAAADI. The CDR3 spells CASGGQGASGYTF. In DNA, the CDR3 is TGCGCCAGCGGGGGACAGGGGGCGAGTGGCTACACCTTC.

This chain uses TRBV29-1 with TRBJ2-1; weak D call: TRBD2 (6 bases). CDR3 length: 12 amino acids. Germline-derived CDR1 and CDR2 are SQVTM and ANQGSEA. The V end lost 3 bases, the J end lost 8 bases, and 11 bases lay between the germline ends. CDR3 loop: CSVDVGGDEQFF. The CDR3 bases are TGCAGCGTTGATGTTGGCGGGGATGAGCAGTTCTTC.

This clone was detected a few times. This chain's CDR3 is CAWSSRYEQYF. DNA of the CDR3: TGTGCCTGGAGTTCCAGGTACGAGCAGTACTTC. This chain joins TRBV30 and TRBJ2-7; D is uncertain. Per germline, CDR1 GTSNPN and CDR2 SVGIG (reference sequence). The V and J ends lost 2 bases and 4 bases respectively, with 6 bases between them. The CDR3 totals 11 residues.

This rearrangement joins TRBV6-5 to TRBJ2-7, with D perhaps TRBD1 (5 bases). Trimming took 4 bases from V and 3 from J, leaving 13 bases between them. This CDR3 is built from 14 residues. CDR1 MNHEY and CDR2 SVGAGI come from the germline V gene. This CDR3 reads CASSSGASLYEQYF. CDR3 sequence (DNA): TGTGCCAGCAGTTCTGGGGCCTCCCTCTACGAGCAGTACTTC.

V gene TRBV4-1 combines with J gene TRBJ1-5; 8 nucleotides agree with TRBD1. V lost 0 bases to trimming and J lost 2 bases; unmatched junction nucleotides: 15. This CDR3 has 20 amino acids. From germline, CDR1 is MGHRA and CDR2 YSYEKL. CDR3 loop: CASSQDPEDRVVGGNQPQHF. The CDR3 coding sequence is TGCGCCAGCAGCCAAGATCCAGAGGACAGGGTCGTCGGTGGCAATCAGCCCCAGCATTTT.

The rearrangement links TRBV14 to TRBJ2-2; D is perhaps TRBD1 (6 bases). This CDR3 region has 15 residues. From germline, CDR1 is SGHDN and CDR2 FVKESK. Trimming cost V 1 base and J 1 base, with 7 bases left between them. The CDR3: CASSQVDRNTGELFF. The CDR3 DNA is TGTGCCAGCAGCCAAGTGGACAGGAACACCGGGGAGCTGTTTTTT.

The J gene is TRBJ1-1, the V gene TRBV3-1 (or the pseudogene TRBV3-2), with D perhaps TRBD1 (6 bases). The CDR3 runs to 13 residues. CDR1 and CDR2 (germline): LGHDT, YNNKEL (reference sequence). The V gene lost 5 bases and the J gene lost 5 bases, with 12 bases spanning the gap. The CDR3 nucleotides are TGTGCCAGCAGCACACTCGGACAGACTGAAGCTTTCTTT. Its translation: CASSTLGQTEAFF.